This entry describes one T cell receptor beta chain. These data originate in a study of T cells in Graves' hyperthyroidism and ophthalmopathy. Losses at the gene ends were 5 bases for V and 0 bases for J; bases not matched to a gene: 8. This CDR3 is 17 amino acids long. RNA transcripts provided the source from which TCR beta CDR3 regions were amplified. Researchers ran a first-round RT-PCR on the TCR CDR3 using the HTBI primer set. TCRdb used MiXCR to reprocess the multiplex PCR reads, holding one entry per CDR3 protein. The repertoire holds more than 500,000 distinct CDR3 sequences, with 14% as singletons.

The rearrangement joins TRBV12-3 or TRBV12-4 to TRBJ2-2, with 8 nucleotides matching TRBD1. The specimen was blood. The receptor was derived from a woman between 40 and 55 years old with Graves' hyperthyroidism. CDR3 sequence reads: CASSQGQGGTNTGELFF. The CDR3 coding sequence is TGTGCCAGCAGTCAAGGACAGGGTGGGACGAACACCGGGGAGCTGTTTTTT.